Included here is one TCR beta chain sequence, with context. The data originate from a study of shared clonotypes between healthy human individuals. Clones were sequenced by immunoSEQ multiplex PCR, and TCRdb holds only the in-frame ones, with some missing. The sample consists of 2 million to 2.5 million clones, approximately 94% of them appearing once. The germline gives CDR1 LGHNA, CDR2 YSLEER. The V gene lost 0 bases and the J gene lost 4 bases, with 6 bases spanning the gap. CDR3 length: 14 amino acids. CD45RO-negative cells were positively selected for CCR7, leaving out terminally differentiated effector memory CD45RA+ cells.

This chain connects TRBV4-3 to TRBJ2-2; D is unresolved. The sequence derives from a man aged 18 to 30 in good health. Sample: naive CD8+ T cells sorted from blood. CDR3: CASSQDIFTGELFF. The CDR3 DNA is TGCGCCAGCAGCCAAGATATATTCACCGGGGAGCTGTTTTTT.